This TCR beta chain was sequenced for a study of T-cell reconstitution after alpha-beta-depleted transplantation in children. Study findings and constraints: Recipient T cells and thymic progenitors that survived were the source of the high TCRbeta diversity seen at day 60 in some patients. It was newly produced T cells that mostly accounted for T-cell counts and diversity one year after transplant.

Using unique molecular identifiers, the investigators prepared the TCRbeta library. One entry per CDR3 protein, called by TCRdb with MiXCR from the PCR reads. The table includes about 340,000 distinct CDR3 sequences, around 16% detected once. Trimming took 1 base from V and 6 from J, leaving 10 bases between them. This CDR3 has 14 residues. This clonotype was found a few times. Its antigen remains unknown. The chain recombines TRBV12-3 or TRBV12-4 with TRBJ1-5, with D unresolved. Sequenced material: PBMCs, mostly from graft donor cells, taken 360 days after TCRalphabeta/CD19-depleted stem cell transplant. The clonotype was recovered from a male patient aged 2-9 years who had a stem cell transplant for acute lymphoblastic leukemia, so the T cells may come from the graft donor. CDR3 in DNA: TGTGCCAGCAGTTTAGGCCACCCCGGTCAGCCCCAGCATTTT. Encoded protein: CASSLGHPGQPQHF.